This T cell receptor beta chain appears in the sequencing data of a study of technical replicates of blood from a few donors (dated 2017 in TCRdb). Library prep was done by the immunoSEQ multiplex PCR assay. TCRdb obtained this table from immuneACCESS and retained in-frame rearrangements with V and J assigned. These tables miss some clones; where compared with another copy, unresolved V genes account for less than half of the shortfall, and the remainder is unexplained. The sample table contains nearly 90,000 clones; only one count was recorded for 95% of them. Jointly, the top ten make up around 0.36% of the sample. The CDR3 sequence holds 17 residues, the cysteine and phenylalanine included. Just CDR3 DNA is preserved here, 51 bases in frame from base 1. CDR1 and CDR2, looked up from the germline V gene, are MDHEN and SYDVKM. V is cut back by 4 bases and J by 5 bases, with 16 bases in the junction unmatched.

As concerns this clone: Its antigen is not yet known. The input lacks base qualities; no much larger clone sits a single base away.

The rearranged segments are TRBV28 and TRBJ1-2; 7 of the junction bases match TRBD1. Material for sequencing was T cells isolated from PBMCs. This sequence originates from a human donor in good health. The CDR3 amino acid sequence is: CASSSPFDRVAIYGYTF. Here is the DNA: TGTGCCAGCAGTTCACCCTTCGACAGGGTGGCTATATATGGCTACACCTTC.